This section outlines one T cell receptor (beta chain) sequence together with its context. Repertoires were generated with immunoSEQ multiplex PCR, while TCRdb's copy carries only in-frame clones and drops some. There are about 2.3 million clones in the sample; just over 90% occur only once, and 0.39% lies in the top ten. The sample is drawn from a study of shared clonotypes between healthy human individuals. Study in general: Donor composition was a couple of women and three men, aged 18 to 49.

The V end lost 3 bases, the J end lost 2 bases, and 3 bases lay between the germline ends. Looked up from germline, CDR1 is SGHAT and CDR2 is FQNNGV. The length of the CDR3 is 12 residues. The sample consisted of naive CD4+ T cells from PBMCs. Subset denoted: CD45RA+ positively selected. This TCR was recovered from a man aged 18 to 29 in good health. Some clones in this sample may be carry-over from other donors' samples. The genes are TRBV11-2 and TRBJ2-3; no definite D call. The CDR3 DNA sequence: TGTGCCAGCAGCTTGTACACAGATACGCAGTATTTT. It codes for CASSLYTDTQYF.